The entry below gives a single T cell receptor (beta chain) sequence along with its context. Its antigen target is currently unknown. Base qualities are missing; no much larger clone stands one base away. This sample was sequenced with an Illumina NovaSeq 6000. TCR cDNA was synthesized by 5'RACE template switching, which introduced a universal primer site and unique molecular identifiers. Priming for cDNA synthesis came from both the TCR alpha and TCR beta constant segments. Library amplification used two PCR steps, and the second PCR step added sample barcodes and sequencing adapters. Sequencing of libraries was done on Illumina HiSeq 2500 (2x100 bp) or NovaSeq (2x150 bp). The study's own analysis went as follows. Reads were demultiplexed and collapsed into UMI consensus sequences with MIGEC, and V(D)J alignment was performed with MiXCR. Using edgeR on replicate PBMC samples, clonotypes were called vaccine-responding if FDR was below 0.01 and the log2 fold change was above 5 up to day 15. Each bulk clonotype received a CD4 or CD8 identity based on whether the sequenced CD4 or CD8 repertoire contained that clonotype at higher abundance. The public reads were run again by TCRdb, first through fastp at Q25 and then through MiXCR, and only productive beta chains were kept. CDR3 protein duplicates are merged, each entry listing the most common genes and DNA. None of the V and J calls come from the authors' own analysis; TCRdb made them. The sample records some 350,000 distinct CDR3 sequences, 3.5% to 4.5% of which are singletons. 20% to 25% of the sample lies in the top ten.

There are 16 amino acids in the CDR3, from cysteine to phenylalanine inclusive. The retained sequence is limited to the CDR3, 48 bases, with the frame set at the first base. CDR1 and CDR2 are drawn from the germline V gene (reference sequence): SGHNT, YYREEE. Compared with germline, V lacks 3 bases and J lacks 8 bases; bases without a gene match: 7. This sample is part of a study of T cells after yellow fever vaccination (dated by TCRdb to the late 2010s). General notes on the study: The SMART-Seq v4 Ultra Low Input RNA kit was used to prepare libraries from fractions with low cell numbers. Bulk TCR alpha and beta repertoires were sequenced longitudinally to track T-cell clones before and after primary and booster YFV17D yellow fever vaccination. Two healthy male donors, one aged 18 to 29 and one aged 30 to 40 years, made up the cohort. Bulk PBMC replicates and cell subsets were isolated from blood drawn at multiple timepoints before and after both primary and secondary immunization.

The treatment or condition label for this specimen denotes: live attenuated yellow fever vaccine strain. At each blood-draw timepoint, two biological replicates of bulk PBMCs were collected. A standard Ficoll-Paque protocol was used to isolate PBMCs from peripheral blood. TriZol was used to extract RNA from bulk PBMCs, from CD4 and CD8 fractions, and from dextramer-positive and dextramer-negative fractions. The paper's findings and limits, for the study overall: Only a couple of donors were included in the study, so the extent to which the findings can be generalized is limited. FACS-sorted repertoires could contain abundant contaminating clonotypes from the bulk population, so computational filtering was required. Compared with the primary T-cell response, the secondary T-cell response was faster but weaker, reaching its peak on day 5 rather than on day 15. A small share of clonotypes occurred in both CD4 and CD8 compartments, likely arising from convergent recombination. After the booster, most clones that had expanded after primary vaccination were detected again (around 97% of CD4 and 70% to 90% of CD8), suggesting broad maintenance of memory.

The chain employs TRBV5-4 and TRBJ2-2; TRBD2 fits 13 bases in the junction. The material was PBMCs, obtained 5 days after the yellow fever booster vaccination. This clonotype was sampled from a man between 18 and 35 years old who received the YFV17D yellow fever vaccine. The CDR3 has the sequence CASSSGTSGMPGELFF. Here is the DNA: TGTGCCAGCAGCTCAGGGACTAGCGGGATGCCTGGGGAGCTGTTTTTT.